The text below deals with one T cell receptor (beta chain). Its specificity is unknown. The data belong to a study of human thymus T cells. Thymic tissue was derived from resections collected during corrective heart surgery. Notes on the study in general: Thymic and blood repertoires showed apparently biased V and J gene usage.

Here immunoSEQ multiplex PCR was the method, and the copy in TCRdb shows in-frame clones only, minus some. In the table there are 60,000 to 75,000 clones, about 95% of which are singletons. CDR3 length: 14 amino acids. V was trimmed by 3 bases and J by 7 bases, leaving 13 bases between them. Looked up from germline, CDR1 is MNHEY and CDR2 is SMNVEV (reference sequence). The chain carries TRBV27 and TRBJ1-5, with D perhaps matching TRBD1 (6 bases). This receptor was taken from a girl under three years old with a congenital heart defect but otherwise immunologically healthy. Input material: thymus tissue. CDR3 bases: TGTGCCAGCAGTTTCACGGGGGCCACGCAGCCCCAGCATTTT. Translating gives CASSFTGATQPQHF.